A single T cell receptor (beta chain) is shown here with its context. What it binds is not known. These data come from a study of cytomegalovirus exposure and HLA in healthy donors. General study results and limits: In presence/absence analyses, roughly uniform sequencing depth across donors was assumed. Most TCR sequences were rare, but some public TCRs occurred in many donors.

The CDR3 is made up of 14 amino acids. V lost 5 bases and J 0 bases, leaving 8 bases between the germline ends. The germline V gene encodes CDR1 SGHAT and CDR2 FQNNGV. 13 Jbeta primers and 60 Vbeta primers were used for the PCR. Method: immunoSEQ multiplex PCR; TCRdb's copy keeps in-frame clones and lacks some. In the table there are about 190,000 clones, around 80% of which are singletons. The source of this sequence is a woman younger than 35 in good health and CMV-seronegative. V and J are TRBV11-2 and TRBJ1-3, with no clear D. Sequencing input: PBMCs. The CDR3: CASSQPYSGNTIYF. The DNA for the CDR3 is TGTGCCAGCAGCCAACCCTACTCTGGAAACACCATATATTTT.